Shown below are 31 T cell receptor beta chains from a single sample sequenced in a study of shared T cell receptors in the human thymus. TCRdb keeps only in-frame clones here, not all; method: immunoSEQ multiplex PCR. The top ten hold 0.015% to 0.02% of the sample, which has over 350,000 clones, 85% to 95% seen once. Source material: thymocytes. These receptors came from a human donor.

The table lists this clone with a few counts. This sequence joins TRBV10-1 and TRBJ1-3; unclear D gene. The V gene lost 3 bases and the J gene lost 1 base, with 4 bases spanning the gap. The CDR3 is made up of 13 amino acids. Looked up from germline, CDR1 is WNHNN and CDR2 is SYGVQD (reference sequence). The CDR3 DNA reads as TGCGCCAGCAGTGATGGATCTGGAAACACCATATATTTT. Its translation is CASSDGSGNTIYF.

As DNA, the CDR3 is TGTGCCAGCTCACCCTACGGCACTAGCGGCTACAATGAGCAGTTCTTC. Residues: CASSPYGTSGYNEQFF. The chain uses TRBV18 and TRBJ2-1, with 8 bases that match TRBD2. With V trimmed by 3 bases and J by 3 bases, 7 bases remained unmatched. Germline V lookup: CDR1 KGHSH, CDR2 LQKENI. The CDR3 totals 16 residues.

This clone was detected a few times. The chain couples TRBV19 to TRBJ1-1, with D possibly matching TRBD1 (6 bases). This CDR3 comprises 12 residues. Germline CDR1 reads LNHDA; CDR2 reads SQIVND (reference sequence). Trimming stripped 7 bases from V and 8 bases from J, with 14 bases between. In nucleotides, the CDR3 is TGTGCCAGTATACGGGGGCGCGGGGAAGCTTTCTTT. Translation gives CASIRGRGEAFF.

The chain joins TRBV5-1 to TRBJ2-1; TRBD1 might be the D (5 bases). CDR1 SGHRS and CDR2 YFSETQ come from the germline V gene. V dropped 1 base and J dropped 9 bases, with 14 bases sitting between them. This CDR3 spans 14 amino acids. The CDR3 nucleotides read TGCGCCAGCAGCTTGCCCTCGACAGATCCTGAGCAGTTCTTC. Encoded protein: CASSLPSTDPEQFF.

The rearrangement joins TRBV19 to TRBJ1-5, with 7 bases that match TRBD1. The V and J ends lost 5 bases and 0 bases, in that order; junction bases with no gene match: 7. In germline, CDR1 is LNHDA, CDR2 SQIVND (reference sequence). The CDR3 has 16 amino acids. CDR3 sequence (DNA): TGTGCCAGTAGTCCCTGGACAGGCTATAGCAATCAGCCCCAGCATTTT. Its translation is CASSPWTGYSNQPQHF.

The chain carries TRBV10-3 and TRBJ2-7, with 10 bases aligning to TRBD2. CDR3 size: 15 residues. In germline, CDR1 is ENHRY, CDR2 SYGVKD. With 6 bases clipped from V and 5 bases from J, the junction kept 10 bases outside the gene matches. The CDR3 nucleotides are TGTGCCATCAGCGTCCCAAGCGGGAGGGCCGACGAGCAGTACTTC. Amino acid sequence: CAISVPSGRADEQYF.

The chain has TRBV5-1 and TRBJ2-4; TRBD1 is a possible D gene (6 bases). Looked up from germline, CDR1 is SGHRS and CDR2 is YFSETQ. Trimming left V 4 bases short and J 6 bases short, with 11 bases between. This CDR3 region has 13 residues. CDR3 sequence: CASSLTRGNIQYF. The DNA of the CDR3 is TGCGCCAGCAGCCTCACCAGGGGAAACATTCAGTACTTC.

The V and J genes are TRBV18 and TRBJ1-4; D not resolved. The CDR3 is made up of 19 amino acids. Trimming pared 4 bases from V and 6 bases from J, leaving 27 bases between. Germline V lookup: CDR1 KGHSH, CDR2 LQKENI. CDR3 DNA: TGTGCCAGCTCACGGCGTGTCGGGCCTCCCGACCCTGGGGATGAAAAACTGTTTTTT. It is translated as CASSRRVGPPDPGDEKLFF.

The chain joins TRBV4-2 to TRBJ2-5, with 8 bases matching TRBD1. Per the germline V gene, CDR1 is LGHNA and CDR2 is YNFKEQ. Trimming took 1 base from V and 0 from J; bases not matched to a gene: 4. The CDR3 length is 16 residues. The DNA of the CDR3 is TGTGCCAGCAGCCAAGTGGCGGACAGGGACCAAGAGACCCAGTACTTC. It translates to CASSQVADRDQETQYF.

The J gene is TRBJ2-7, the V gene TRBV7-4; D is ambiguous. This CDR3 comprises 14 residues. V lost 3 bases to trimming and J lost 6 bases, with 15 bases between them. Germline values: CDR1 SGHVT, CDR2 SQSDAQ. CDR3 coding DNA: TGTGCCAGCAGCTTTGAAGGGCCAGAGAGCGAGCAGTACTTC. This translates into CASSFEGPESEQYF.

This chain connects TRBV7-2 to TRBJ1-2; D is ambiguous. V lost 5 bases and J lost 2, with 6 bases in between. The CDR3 has 12 residues. Germline-derived CDR1 and CDR2 are SGHTA and FQGNSA. CDR3 sequence (DNA): TGTGCCAGCAGCCGACCCAACTATGGCTACACCTTC. Its translation is CASSRPNYGYTF. Combining the CDR3 with reference TRBV7-2 and TRBJ1-2 gives the whole variable domain GAGVSQSPSNKVTEKGKDVELRCDPISGHTALYWYRQSLGQGLEFLIYFQGNSAPDKSGLPSDRFSAERTGGSVSTLTIQRTQQEDSAVYLCASSRPNYGYTFGSGTRLTVV.

The chain couples TRBV28 to TRBJ1-5; D not certain. V was trimmed by 7 bases and J by 2 bases, leaving 12 bases between them. The CDR3 consists of 14 residues. CDR1 and CDR2 (germline): MDHEN, SYDVKM. The CDR3 region is CASIQRPGNQPQHF. CDR3 bases: TGTGCCAGCATACAAAGACCGGGCAATCAGCCCCAGCATTTT.

The CDR3 DNA is TGTGCAAGTCGCAATAAAGAGCAGTACTTC. Its translation is CASRNKEQYF. The chain carries TRBV12-2 and TRBJ2-7; the table's D call, TRBD2, was not checked against the DNA. TRBV12-2 is reported as a pseudogene. The CDR3 has 10 amino acids.

J is TRBJ1-2 and V is TRBV10-2, with D uncertain. The CDR3 consists of 14 residues. V was clipped by 5 bases and J by 0 bases, with 10 bases between them. Germline V gene data show CDR1 as WSHSY and CDR2 as SAAADI. Here the CDR3 DNA reads TGCGCCAGCAGTCCAAAAATGCCTAACTATGGCTACACCTTC. This codes for CASSPKMPNYGYTF.

The genes are TRBV4-1 and TRBJ2-2; a possible D gene is TRBD2 (6 bases). Germline V CDR1 and CDR2: MGHRA, YSYEKL. The CDR3 consists of 19 residues. V was clipped by 3 bases and J by 2 bases, with 22 bases between them. CDR3: CASSQTPAGQRSNTGELFF. The CDR3 DNA reads as TGCGCCAGCAGCCAGACCCCTGCGGGGCAGCGGTCTAACACCGGGGAGCTGTTTTTT.

The CDR3 region has the DNA TGTGCAAGTCGCTCTACCCGGGTTCTTGAGGACACCGGGGAGCTGTTTTTT. It encodes CASRSTRVLEDTGELFF. The chain links TRBV12-2 to TRBJ2-2; the table assigns TRBD2, which was not confirmed against the DNA. TRBV12-2 is deemed a pseudogene. The CDR3 is 17 amino acids.

The chain combines TRBV19 with TRBJ2-7; D is possibly TRBD2 (5 bases). This CDR3 region has 16 residues. Between the trimmed V and J ends, which lost 4 bases and 2 bases, there was a span of 18 bases. Germline V gene sequence: CDR1 LNHDA, CDR2 SQIVND (reference sequence). The CDR3 protein is CASSKGDRAGTYEQYF. The CDR3 DNA is TGTGCCAGTAGTAAAGGAGATAGGGCGGGCACCTACGAGCAGTACTTC.

The CDR3 protein is CASSYSTGGCYGYTF. CDR3 DNA: TGTGCCAGCAGTTACTCGACAGGGGGCTGCTATGGCTACACCTTC. The chain is built from TRBV6-5 and TRBJ1-2; 10 bases fit TRBD1. This CDR3 region has 15 residues. CDR1 is MNHEY, CDR2 SVGAGI, per germline. The junction had 2 bases not matched to a gene; V was cut back by 0 bases and J by 4 bases.

V gene TRBV7-2 combines with J gene TRBJ2-4; D may be TRBD1 (6 bases). V lost 0 bases and J lost 8, with 14 bases in between. Germline values: CDR1 SGHTA, CDR2 FQGNSA. This CDR3 spans 15 amino acids. CDR3 nucleotides: TGTGCCAGCAGCTTAGCGGATTCAGGGGCGTACATTCAGTACTTC. It translates to CASSLADSGAYIQYF.

This rearrangement joins TRBV27 to TRBJ1-1; D uncertain. The germline gives CDR1 MNHEY, CDR2 SMNVEV (reference sequence). Trimming stripped 2 bases from V and 1 base from J, with 8 bases between. The CDR3 length is 14 residues. DNA for the CDR3: TGTGCCAGCAGTTTACACTCAGAGAACACTGAAGCTTTCTTT. Translation gives CASSLHSENTEAFF.

J is TRBJ2-6 and V is TRBV10-2, with D hard to call. Germline V lookup: CDR1 WSHSY, CDR2 SAAADI. The CDR3 extends over 15 amino acids. V dropped 2 bases and J dropped 3 bases, with 8 bases sitting between them. The CDR3 sequence is CASSEKAGGANVLTF. The CDR3 region has the DNA TGCGCCAGCAGTGAGAAGGCAGGTGGGGCCAACGTCCTGACTTTC.

This chain connects TRBV28 to TRBJ1-2; perhaps TRBD1 as D (6 bases). Trimming cost V 6 bases and J 3 bases, with 11 bases left between them. CDR3 size: 13 residues. Germline V gene data show CDR1 as MDHEN and CDR2 as SYDVKM. In nucleotides, the CDR3 is TGTGCCAGCAGCCGGACAGCCGACTATGGCTACACCTTC. Protein sequence: CASSRTADYGYTF.

V and J are TRBV27 and TRBJ1-2; 7 bases fit TRBD1. V lost 2 bases and J lost 5; bases outside the gene matches: 8. CDR1 is MNHEY and CDR2 is SMNVEV in the germline V gene (reference sequence). CDR3 size: 15 residues. As DNA, the CDR3 is TGTGCCAGCAGTTTAACCCAGACAGGGCGATATGGCTACACCTTC. It codes for CASSLTQTGRYGYTF.

The rearrangement joins TRBV5-1 to TRBJ2-3; the D is unclear. The CDR3 is 14 amino acids. Looked up from germline, CDR1 is SGHRS and CDR2 is YFSETQ. Between the trimmed V and J ends, which lost 4 bases and 2 bases, there was a span of 11 bases. The CDR3 bases are TGCGCCAGCAGCGGGCCCACCGTCACAGATACGCAGTATTTT. Protein product: CASSGPTVTDTQYF. Combining the CDR3 with reference TRBV5-1 and TRBJ2-3 gives the whole variable domain KAGVTQTPRYLIKTRGQQVTLSCSPISGHRSVSWYQQTPGQGLQFLFEYFSETQRNKGNFPGRFSGRQFSNSRSEMNVSTLELGDSALYLCASSGPTVTDTQYFGPGTRLTVL.

As regards this clone: The sample contains more than one DNA sequence encoding this CDR3. This chain links TRBV28 with TRBJ2-5; the D is unclear. CDR3 length: 10 amino acids. V lost 6 bases, J lost 4 bases, and 3 bases lay in between. Germline V gene sequence: CDR1 MDHEN, CDR2 SYDVKM. The DNA for the CDR3 is TGTGCCAGCAGCCTAGAGACCCAGTACTTC. Its translation: CASSLETQYF.

This clone has more than one count but fewer than ten. V gene TRBV5-6 combines with J gene TRBJ1-5, with 7 bases lining up with TRBD1. The CDR3 totals 15 residues. In germline, CDR1 is SGHDT, CDR2 YYEEEE. Unmatched junction bases numbered 0, after V lost 0 bases and J lost 0 bases. Written as DNA, the CDR3 is TGTGCCAGCAGCTTGGGACAGGGTAGCAATCAGCCCCAGCATTTT. Translation gives CASSLGQGSNQPQHF.

About this clone: Additional DNA sequences in this sample encode the identical CDR3. V and J are TRBV2 and TRBJ2-7; D is uncertain. Trimming removed 3 bases from V and 3 bases from J, with 3 bases in between. In germline, CDR1 is SNHLY, CDR2 FYNNEI. CDR3 length: 11 amino acids. The CDR3, as DNA: TGTGCCAGCAGTGAGGGCTACGAGCAGTACTTC. The encoded protein is CASSEGYEQYF.

This chain links TRBV7-9 with TRBJ2-1, with 12 bases aligning to TRBD2. V shed 3 bases and J 2 bases; nucleotides not matched to a gene: 11. There are 19 residues in the CDR3. Germline V gene lookup returns CDR1 SEHNR and CDR2 FQNEAQ (reference sequence). CDR3 amino acids: CASSLDGLAGLYAYNEQFF. CDR3 in DNA: TGTGCCAGCAGCTTGGACGGACTAGCGGGGTTGTATGCCTACAATGAGCAGTTCTTC. The variable domain in full, completed from reference TRBV7-9 and TRBJ2-1, reads DTGVSQNPRHKITKRGQNVTFRCDPISEHNRLYWYRQTLGQGPEFLTYFQNEAQLEKSRLLSDRFSAERPKGSFSTLEIQRTEQGDSAMYLCASSLDGLAGLYAYNEQFFGPGTRLTVL.

The chain couples TRBV14 to TRBJ2-3; perhaps TRBD1 as D (6 bases). The CDR3 sequence is 17 residues long. Trimming shortened V by 4 bases and J by 3 bases, and 20 bases separated the two germline ends. Germline assignment: CDR1 SGHDN and CDR2 FVKESK. The CDR3 DNA sequence: TGTGCCAGCAGCCTCCTCAGGGGTCCCAAGGTTACAGATACGCAGTATTTT. Amino acids: CASSLLRGPKVTDTQYF.

A note on this clone: Other DNA sequences in the same sample also yield this CDR3. V and J are TRBV19 and TRBJ2-7; D remains unclear. Trimming cost V 3 bases and J 2 bases, with 11 bases left between them. The length of the CDR3 is 14 residues. Germline V gene data show CDR1 as LNHDA and CDR2 as SQIVND (reference sequence). Here the CDR3 DNA reads TGTGCCAGTAGTATTGGGGTCCCGACCTACGAGCAGTACTTC. Its protein product is CASSIGVPTYEQYF.

The chain links TRBV9 to TRBJ2-1; 13 nucleotides align to TRBD2. This CDR3 has 19 residues. The trim removed 2 bases at V and 9 bases at J, leaving 17 bases unmatched. From germline, CDR1 is SGDLS and CDR2 YYNGEE. This CDR3 reads CASSVAATSGRPPSGEQFF. CDR3 sequence (DNA): TGTGCCAGCAGCGTGGCCGCGACTAGCGGGAGGCCTCCATCTGGTGAGCAGTTCTTC.